What follows are 30 T cell receptor beta chains derived from one specimen sequenced in a study of cytomegalovirus exposure and HLA in healthy donors. The PCR made use of 60 Vbeta and 13 Jbeta primers. Sequenced by immunoSEQ multiplex PCR; TCRdb stores in-frame clones only, minus some. The data contain approximately 220,000 clones, approximately 79% of them singletons. Sequenced input: PBMCs. These receptors were collected from a male donor in good health and CMV-seronegative.

The chain recombines TRBV6-6 with TRBJ2-7, with 9 bases fitting TRBD1. The V gene end was trimmed by 8 bases and the J gene end by 2 bases; junction bases not matched to a gene: 10. There are 15 residues in the CDR3. Germline lookup yields CDR1 MNHNY and CDR2 SVGAGI (reference sequence). CDR3 protein: CASVHRDRDTYEQYF. CDR3 DNA sequence: TGTGCCAGCGTCCACCGGGACAGGGACACCTACGAGCAGTACTTC.

The gene calls are TRBV27 and TRBJ1-1; TRBD1 matches at 9 bases. The germline V gene has CDR1 MNHEY and CDR2 SMNVEV (reference sequence). The junction had 6 bases not matched to a gene; V was cut back by 5 bases and J by 8 bases. The CDR3 runs 13 residues. CDR3 residues: CASSLKTGGEAFF. CDR3 coding DNA: TGTGCCAGCAGTCTAAAGACAGGGGGGGAAGCTTTCTTT.

This clone occurred once. As DNA, the CDR3 is TGCGCCAGCAGTCAAACTGGACACCCCCCTGGGGCCAACGTCCTGACTTTC. Its translation is CASSQTGHPPGANVLTF. The chain carries TRBV23-1 and TRBJ2-6; a weak D match, TRBD1 (5 bases). TRBV23-1 is an ORF, with its function uncertain. The CDR3 runs 17 residues. The V and J ends lost 2 bases and 2 bases respectively, with 13 bases between them.

The chain recombines TRBV28 with TRBJ2-5, with TRBD1 matching 8 bases. Per the germline V gene, CDR1 is MDHEN and CDR2 is SYDVKM. V dropped 5 bases and J dropped 1; count of bases not matched to a gene: 6. The CDR3 loop spans 15 amino acids. CDR3 loop: CASSIMDRVQETQYF. The CDR3 nucleotides read TGTGCCAGCAGTATCATGGACAGGGTCCAAGAGACCCAGTACTTC. Full variable domain (remainder filled in from reference TRBV28 and TRBJ2-5): DVKVTQSSRYLVKRTGEKVFLECVQDMDHENMFWYRQDPGLGLRLIYFSYDVKMKEKGDIPEGYSVSREKKERFSLILESASTNQTSMYLCASSIMDRVQETQYFGPGTRLLVL.

J is TRBJ1-2 and V is TRBV5-1; TRBD1 matches at 8 bases. Germline CDR1 is SGHRS and CDR2 is YFSETQ. The J segment lost 4 bases and the V segment lost 2 bases, leaving 4 bases of the junction unmatched. The CDR3 is 14 amino acids. CDR3 in DNA: TGCGCCAGCAGCTTCATTACAGGGGGCTATGGCTACACCTTC. Translated, it gives CASSFITGGYGYTF.

J is TRBJ1-6 and V is TRBV10-1; TRBD1 matches at 7 bases. The CDR3 runs 11 residues. Per germline, CDR1 WNHNN and CDR2 SYGVQD (reference sequence). V lost 6 bases, J lost 17 bases, and 7 bases stayed unmatched. CDR3 protein: CASRGDRRVHF. As DNA, the CDR3 is TGCGCCAGCAGGGGGGACAGAAGAGTCCACTTT.

This sequence joins TRBV5-1 and TRBJ2-5, with 7 positions matching TRBD1. CDR1 is SGHRS and CDR2 is YFSETQ in the germline V gene. The CDR3 has 15 residues. Trimming at V came to 0 bases and at J to 1 base, leaving 3 bases not matched to a gene. CDR3 sequence (DNA): TGCGCCAGCAGCTTGGGGAACAGGGGCCAAGAGACCCAGTACTTC. Translating gives CASSLGNRGQETQYF.

This sequence joins TRBV7-2 and TRBJ1-3, with D uncertain. The germline gives CDR1 SGHTA, CDR2 FQGNSA. V was pared by 5 bases and J by 2 bases, with 10 bases between. The CDR3 sequence is 14 residues long. The CDR3 reads CASSPLLPGNTIYF. CDR3 coding DNA: TGTGCCAGCAGCCCCCTTCTCCCTGGAAACACCATATATTTT. Full variable domain (remainder filled in from reference TRBV7-2 and TRBJ1-3): GAGVSQSPSNKVTEKGKDVELRCDPISGHTALYWYRQSLGQGLEFLIYFQGNSAPDKSGLPSDRFSAERTGGSVSTLTIQRTQQEDSAVYLCASSPLLPGNTIYFGEGSWLTVV.

The genes are TRBV27 and TRBJ2-7; 7 bases fit TRBD1. The V and J ends lost 2 bases and 1 base, in that order; junction bases with no gene match: 5. Germline V CDR1 and CDR2: MNHEY, SMNVEV (reference sequence). This CDR3 region has 15 residues. In DNA, the CDR3 is TGTGCCAGCAGTTTAGACGGGACAGAATCCTACGAGCAGTACTTC. It encodes CASSLDGTESYEQYF.

This rearrangement joins TRBV7-9 to TRBJ2-7, with 7 bases lining up with TRBD1. The CDR3 is made up of 15 amino acids. Germline CDR1 is SEHNR and CDR2 is FQNEAQ (reference sequence). The trim removed 6 bases at V and 0 bases at J, leaving 8 bases unmatched. The CDR3 bases are TGTGCCAGCAGTTCCGGCCGGGACAGCTCCTACGAGCAGTACTTC. It is translated as CASSSGRDSSYEQYF.

The sample holds a few counts of this clone. V gene TRBV7-6 combines with J gene TRBJ1-1; D is ambiguous. This CDR3 is 12 amino acids long. Germline CDR1 reads SGHVS; CDR2 reads FNYEAQ. V was pared by 9 bases and J by 1 base, with 9 bases between. The DNA of the CDR3 is TGTGCCAGTGGTAGCTGGAACACTGAAGCTTTCTTT. This sequence encodes CASGSWNTEAFF.

This sequence joins TRBV4-1 and TRBJ2-3; a possible D gene is TRBD2 (5 bases). The CDR3 consists of 15 residues. The V gene's germline CDR1 is MGHRA and CDR2 YSYEKL. V lost 1 base to trimming and J lost 1 base, with 9 bases between them. CDR3 amino acids: CASSQVGRGTDTQYF. The CDR3 nucleotides are TGCGCCAGCAGCCAAGTAGGGCGGGGCACAGATACGCAGTATTTT.

The rearrangement joins TRBV5-1 to TRBJ1-2; D not certain. V gave up 0 bases and J gave up 7 bases, with 13 bases separating them. The germline gives CDR1 SGHRS, CDR2 YFSETQ. This CDR3 has 14 residues. The CDR3 coding sequence is TGCGCCAGCAGCTTGGCAACGGGGTACAGTGGCTACACCTTC. Translating it yields CASSLATGYSGYTF.

This chain links TRBV5-8 with TRBJ2-4, with a possible D match to TRBD2 (6 bases). The CDR3 is 15 amino acids. V was clipped by 3 bases and J by 5 bases, with 15 bases between them. The V gene's germline CDR1 is SGHTS and CDR2 YDEGEE. This CDR3 is CASSSGGLPQNIQYF. CDR3 sequence (DNA): TGTGCCAGCAGCTCCGGGGGACTCCCCCAAAACATTCAGTACTTC.

The chain carries TRBV5-4 and TRBJ1-2; no reliable D call. The germline gives CDR1 SGHNT, CDR2 YYREEE (reference sequence). This CDR3 has 14 residues. The V and J ends lost 0 bases and 0 bases respectively, with 6 bases between them. The CDR3 DNA reads TGTGCCAGCAGCTTGGACAGAGCTAACTATGGCTACACCTTC. Translation: CASSLDRANYGYTF.

The chain combines TRBV6-4 with TRBJ2-1, with 8 bases matching TRBD2. There are 16 residues in the CDR3. The J segment lost 9 bases and the V segment lost 3 bases, leaving 13 bases of the junction unmatched. Germline values: CDR1 MRHNA, CDR2 SNTAGT. Here the CDR3 reads CASSEFSGGTIPEQFF. In DNA form, the CDR3 reads TGTGCCAGCAGTGAATTTTCGGGGGGGACGATTCCTGAGCAGTTCTTC.

The J gene is TRBJ1-2, the V gene TRBV7-2; 7 positions match TRBD1. Per germline, CDR1 SGHTA and CDR2 FQGNSA. The CDR3 spans 19 residues. J was trimmed by 2 bases and V by 1 base; bases with no gene match: 16. CDR3 coding DNA: TGTGCCAGCAGCTTAGTGACGGCGGAGGGGGCAAATCTGAACTATGGCTACACCTTC. It specifies CASSLVTAEGANLNYGYTF.

This chain links TRBV30 with TRBJ1-1; TRBD1 is a possible D gene (6 bases). V lost 1 base and J lost 6, with 6 bases in between. Germline V gene lookup returns CDR1 GTSNPN and CDR2 SVGIG (reference sequence). This CDR3 region has 11 residues. The DNA for the CDR3 is TGTGCCTGGAGTGAGGGGGCTGAAGCTTTCTTT. It codes for CAWSEGAEAFF. Supplemented by reference TRBV30 and TRBJ1-1, the full variable domain reads SQTIHQWPATLVQPVGSPLSLECTVEGTSNPNLYWYRQAAGRGLQLLFYSVGIGQISSEVPQNLSASRPQDRQFILSSKKLLLSDSGFYLCAWSEGAEAFFGQGTRLTVV.

This chain connects TRBV7-3 to TRBJ2-1, with 7 bases identical to TRBD1. This CDR3 comprises 14 residues. In germline, CDR1 is SGHTA, CDR2 FQGTGA. Trimming at V came to 4 bases and at J to 3 bases, leaving 3 bases not matched to a gene. In DNA, the CDR3 is TGTGCCAGCAGCTCAGACAGGGTCTACAATGAGCAGTTCTTC. Translation: CASSSDRVYNEQFF.

This chain uses TRBV6-1 with TRBJ1-1; tentatively, D is TRBD1 (6 bases). V lost 7 bases and J lost 2, with 8 bases in between. The CDR3 sequence is 12 residues long. The germline V gene has CDR1 MNHNS and CDR2 SASEGT. Here the CDR3 reads CASKDRNTEAFF. The CDR3 DNA follows: TGTGCCAGCAAGGACAGAAACACTGAAGCTTTCTTT.

This clone occurred a few times. CDR3 nucleotide sequence: TGCGCCAGCAGGCCCGTGACAGCTATGAACACTGAAGCTTTCTTT. Protein product: CASRPVTAMNTEAFF. The chain employs TRBV5-1 and TRBJ1-1, with D possibly TRBD1 on 5 matching bases. The V gene lost 5 bases and the J gene lost 0 bases, with 14 bases spanning the gap. The CDR3 totals 15 residues. Germline V gene sequence: CDR1 SGHRS, CDR2 YFSETQ.

V gene TRBV19 combines with J gene TRBJ2-7; weak D call: TRBD1 (6 bases). V was cut by 5 bases and J by 1 base, with 12 bases left in between. The length of the CDR3 is 14 residues. The germline V gene encodes CDR1 LNHDA and CDR2 SQIVND (reference sequence). Here the CDR3 DNA reads TGTGCCAGTAGTCCAGGACAGCTTTCCTACGAGCAGTACTTC. As protein: CASSPGQLSYEQYF.

This chain joins TRBV5-1 and TRBJ2-7; D remains ambiguous. CDR1 SGHRS and CDR2 YFSETQ come from the germline V gene. The CDR3 length is 14 residues. Trimming cost V 6 bases and J 0 bases, with 13 bases left between them. The DNA of the CDR3 is TGCGCCAGCAAGCTTGATACAGCCTCCTACGAGCAGTACTTC. It translates to CASKLDTASYEQYF.

The CDR3 nucleotides are TGTGCCAGCAGCGTTTGGTTGACAGACACGGATGAGCAGTTCTTC. It encodes CASSVWLTDTDEQFF. The chain uses TRBV11-2 and TRBJ2-1; D perhaps matches TRBD1 (5 bases). The CDR3 is 15 amino acids. The V gene's germline CDR1 is SGHAT and CDR2 FQNNGV. V was pared by 5 bases and J by 8 bases, with 19 bases between.

The genes are TRBV27 and TRBJ1-5; 11 bases are shared with TRBD1. Germline CDR1 is MNHEY and CDR2 is SMNVEV (reference sequence). This CDR3 has 15 amino acids. J lost 10 bases, V lost 3 bases, and 8 bases had no gene match. This chain's CDR3 is CASSFQGQGVGPQHF. CDR3 nucleotides: TGTGCCAGCAGTTTCCAGGGACAGGGGGTCGGACCCCAGCATTTT.

In its sample, this clone was seen a few times. The CDR3 is CASSQGRARGLGGYTF. Written as DNA, the CDR3 is TGCGCCAGCAGCCAAGGACGGGCCAGGGGATTAGGTGGCTACACCTTC. V gene TRBV4-3 combines with J gene TRBJ1-2; D is possibly TRBD1 (6 bases). V was cut by 1 base and J by 7 bases, with 19 bases left in between. CDR1 is LGHNA, CDR2 YSLEER, per germline. The CDR3 length is 16 residues.

The genes are TRBV9 and TRBJ2-5; D is unresolved. V lost 2 bases and J 1 base, leaving 6 bases between the germline ends. The CDR3 spans 13 residues. The germline gives CDR1 SGDLS, CDR2 YYNGEE. The CDR3 nucleotides read TGTGCCAGCAGCGTGAGTCTCCAAGAGACCCAGTACTTC. It encodes CASSVSLQETQYF.

The V call is TRBV19, the J call TRBJ2-3; 12 bases fit TRBD1. V lost 6 bases and J lost 5; bases outside the gene matches: 6. Germline V gives CDR1 LNHDA, CDR2 SQIVND (reference sequence). The CDR3 contains 15 residues. CDR3: CASSPGTGGKDTQYF. Written as DNA, the CDR3 is TGTGCCAGTAGCCCCGGGACAGGGGGCAAAGATACGCAGTATTTT.

This chain connects TRBV19 to TRBJ1-2, with D possibly being TRBD1 (5 bases). This CDR3 is 13 amino acids long. CDR1 is LNHDA, CDR2 SQIVND, per germline (reference sequence). The V gene lost 6 bases and the J gene lost 8 bases, with 16 bases spanning the gap. This CDR3 is CASSQGLSIGYTF. CDR3 DNA sequence: TGTGCCAGTAGCCAGGGCCTCTCTATCGGCTACACCTTC.

The V and J genes are TRBV7-2 and TRBJ1-6; D ambiguous. The germline gives CDR1 SGHTA, CDR2 FQGNSA. Trimming stripped 1 base from V and 12 bases from J, with 4 bases between. The CDR3 loop spans 11 amino acids. The CDR3 sequence is CASSLGQPLHF. DNA for the CDR3: TGTGCCAGCAGCTTAGGGCAACCCCTCCACTTT. The whole variable domain, filled in from reference TRBV7-2 and TRBJ1-6, reads GAGVSQSPSNKVTEKGKDVELRCDPISGHTALYWYRQSLGQGLEFLIYFQGNSAPDKSGLPSDRFSAERTGGSVSTLTIQRTQQEDSAVYLCASSLGQPLHFGNGTRLTVT.